This T cell receptor beta chain was sequenced for a study of blood T cell repertoires in COVID-19 (dated by TCRdb to 2020 to 2022). Regarding the complete study: Collaborator samples came from the United States, Italy and Spain and covered acute and convalescent phases of COVID-19. HLA class I and class II types, where available, came from metadata supplied by the sample provider rather than from assay-based typing. The repertoires were released in a freely available public database meant as a resource for research on the immune response to SARS-CoV-2. Samples were obtained from the ongoing ImmuneRACE study (first 160 participants) and from 1,200 or so subjects provided by 6 global collaborators. Subjects who had been exposed to COVID-19, were actively infected with it, or had recovered from it provided the deeply sampled blood TCRbeta repertoires that made up the dataset. The material from the prospective study consisted of cDNA or gDNA derived from T cells, B-cell-depleted T cells, or PBMCs. The sample metadata nearly always contained a de-identified subject ID, COVID-19 status, age in years and sex.

Each collaborating institution followed its own protocols to collect whole blood in K2EDTA tubes. Collaborator samples were shipped for TCRbeta analysis as frozen whole blood, isolated PBMCs, or DNA extracted from either sample type. Trimming takes 10 bases from V and 3 bases from J, and the germline ends sit 22 bases apart. The germline V gene supplies CDR1 MNHEY and CDR2 SVGAGI. There are 15 amino acids in the CDR3, from cysteine to phenylalanine inclusive. The CDR3 DNA has 45 bases and is translated from base 1. Broader findings and caveats from the paper: The quantity of clinical and demographic metadata differed by source and by participant and was supplied without curation.

Concerning this clone itself: The target of this receptor is not known. Per-base quality was not reported, and no clone a single base away is much larger than it.

TCRbeta CDR3 regions were amplified from genomic DNA by means of the immunoSEQ Assay, a bias-controlled multiplex PCR. The authors' analysis ran thus. The number of nucleated cells in each sample was estimated from the amplification of reference gene primers within the assay. Sequence reads were collapsed and filtered to measure the absolute abundance of every unique TCRbeta CDR3 rearrangement. Productive Simpson clonality was computed per sample as the square root of Simpson's diversity index over productive rearrangements. TCRdb stores this immuneACCESS table with in-frame sequences only. Part of the clones is absent; in the studies checked, under half of the shortfall reflects unresolved V genes, and no reason is known for the rest. That table gives V, J and clone size, and the DNA gave D and trimming. Here the sample has approximately 130,000 clones; about three quarters occur a single time. The ten largest clones take up approximately 2.1% of the sample.

The chain links TRBV6-5 with TRBJ2-7, with the D gene uncertain. This sequence was found in a woman aged 70-85 years with acute or convalescent COVID-19. The sequenced material came from peripheral blood. In nucleotides, the sequence is TGTGCCACCCCATCGGCTATCCACTACGGCTACGAGCAGTACTTC. This sequence encodes CATPSAIHYGYEQYF.